One and the same sample provided the 3 T cell receptor beta chains below, sequenced in a study of blood T cell repertoires in COVID-19. Here immunoSEQ multiplex PCR was the method, and the copy in TCRdb shows in-frame clones only, minus some. The sample has about 92,000 clones, roughly 84% seen once. The material sequenced was peripheral blood. The receptors shown here come from a human donor in a cohort sampled during active COVID-19.

The chain employs TRBV4-2 and TRBJ2-1, with a tentative D call TRBD2 (6 bases). The CDR3 extends over 16 amino acids. V lost 3 bases to trimming and J lost 4 bases, with 16 bases between them. Germline V gives CDR1 LGHNA, CDR2 YNFKEQ. CDR3 nucleotide sequence: TGTGCCAGCAGCCACCAGGGCACTAGCTCTTACAATGAGCAGTTCTTC. Its translation: CASSHQGTSSYNEQFF.

The CDR3 coding sequence is TGTGCCAGTAGACAGGGAGAGGGCACTGAAGCTTTCTTT. Amino acids: CASRQGEGTEAFF. The V gene is TRBV18, the J gene TRBJ1-1; 7 bases align to TRBD1. This CDR3 has 13 amino acids. The V gene end was trimmed by 9 bases and the J gene end by 4 bases; junction bases not matched to a gene: 8. Per the germline V gene, CDR1 is KGHSH and CDR2 is LQKENI.

The V and J genes are TRBV7-2 and TRBJ1-6; 7 bases line up with TRBD1. CDR3 length equals 14 residues. Germline assignment: CDR1 SGHTA and CDR2 FQGNSA. Trimming removed 5 bases from V and 8 bases from J; junction bases left unmatched: 6. CDR3 bases: TGTGCCAGCAGCATGACAGGGCCTGATTCACCCCTCCACTTT. Translated: CASSMTGPDSPLHF.